This TCR beta chain was sequenced for a study of T cell responses to AZD1222 COVID-19 vaccine. Study-level points and caveats: The number of AZD1222 recipients seropositive at baseline was only five to seven. White British donors predominated, females outnumbered males, and clonal diversity was possibly underestimated.

From germline, CDR1 is MNHEY and CDR2 SMNVEV (reference sequence). J lost 5 bases, V lost 3 bases, and 5 bases had no gene match. The CDR3 runs 15 residues. Concerning this clone itself: The antigen remains unidentified.

Sequencing used immunoSEQ multiplex PCR; TCRdb keeps in-frame clones, though not all of them. The table includes approximately 190,000 clones, approximately 94% detected once. The source material was peripheral blood, sampled 28 days after the second dose of the MenACWY control vaccine. The clonotype was recovered from an adult who received the MenACWY meningococcal vaccine as a control. The chain couples TRBV27 to TRBJ2-1; 9 nucleotides agree with TRBD2. DNA for the CDR3: TGTGCCAGCAGTTTGTTGGGACTAGCTCACAATGAGCAGTTCTTC. This translates into CASSLLGLAHNEQFF.